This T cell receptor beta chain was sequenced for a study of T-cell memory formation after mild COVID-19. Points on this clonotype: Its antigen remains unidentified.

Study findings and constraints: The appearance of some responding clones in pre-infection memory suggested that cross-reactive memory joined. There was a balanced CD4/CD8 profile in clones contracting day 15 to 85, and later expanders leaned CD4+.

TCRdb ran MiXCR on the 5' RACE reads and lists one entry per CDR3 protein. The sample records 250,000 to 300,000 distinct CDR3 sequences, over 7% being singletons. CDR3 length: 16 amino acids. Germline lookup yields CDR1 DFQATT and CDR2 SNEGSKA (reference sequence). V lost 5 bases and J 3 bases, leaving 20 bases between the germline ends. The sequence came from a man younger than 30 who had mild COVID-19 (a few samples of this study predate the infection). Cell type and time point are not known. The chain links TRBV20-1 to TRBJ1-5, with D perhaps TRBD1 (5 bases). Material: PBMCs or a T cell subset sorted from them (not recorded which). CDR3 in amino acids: CSASTSIRQPNQPQHF. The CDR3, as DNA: TGCAGTGCTTCCACCTCAATTAGACAGCCCAATCAGCCCCAGCATTTT.